This TCR beta chain was sequenced during a study of blood T cell dynamics during melanoma immunotherapy. Study overall: First-line therapy was either pembrolizumab or nivolumab with ipilimumab for metastatic melanoma.

Time point specified: pre-treatment baseline. One draw preceded checkpoint blockade; another followed its first cycle at week 3. With 4 bases removed from V and 4 bases from J, the gap between germline ends came to 14 bases. CDR3 size: 14 residues. In germline, CDR1 is SGHNT, CDR2 YYREEE (reference sequence). This clone was observed a handful of times. Clones were read by immunoSEQ multiplex PCR, and TCRdb kept only the in-frame ones, dropping some. The table has about 24,000 clones, approximately 88% seen once. The rearrangement joins TRBV5-4 to TRBJ1-2; D is undetermined. The TCR was taken from a human donor with melanoma. This sample comprised blood, obtained from a patient treated with checkpoint blockade. The CDR3 bases are TGTGCCAGCAGCCCCGTCGAGGCCGGCTATGGCTACACCTTC. Its protein is CASSPVEAGYGYTF.